One and the same sample provided the 25 T cell receptor beta chains below, sequenced in a study of blood T cell repertoires in COVID-19. Sequenced by immunoSEQ multiplex PCR; TCRdb stores in-frame clones only, minus some. There are about 310,000 clones in the sample; 89% occur only once, and roughly a tenth lies in the top ten. The sample taken for sequencing was PBMCs or T cells enriched from blood (not recorded which). The receptors were sampled from a woman in her twenties or thirties who had recovered from COVID-19.

This chain links TRBV4-1 with TRBJ1-1; a possible D gene is TRBD1 (6 bases). The V gene's germline CDR1 is MGHRA and CDR2 YSYEKL. The CDR3 length is 14 residues. V dropped 4 bases and J dropped 4 bases, with 13 bases sitting between them. This CDR3 is CASSRTPRGTEAFF. In DNA, the CDR3 is TGCGCCAGCAGCCGAACTCCCAGGGGCACTGAAGCTTTCTTT.

The rearrangement links TRBV5-1 to TRBJ2-1; 8 bases map to TRBD1. The CDR3 is 14 amino acids. V lost 4 bases and J lost 9; bases outside the gene matches: 9. CDR1 is SGHRS, CDR2 YFSETQ, per germline. The CDR3 DNA sequence: TGCGCCAGCAGCCCCTACGACAGGGGAATTGAGCAGTTCTTC. Amino acid sequence: CASSPYDRGIEQFF.

CDR3 protein: CASSAKGEDRFATIYF. As DNA, the CDR3 is TGTGCCAGCAGTGCAAAGGGGGAGGACAGGTTTGCCACCATATATTTT. This chain uses TRBV25-1 with TRBJ1-3; TRBD1 matches 7 bases. The J segment lost 9 bases and the V segment lost 4 bases, leaving 15 bases of the junction unmatched. The CDR3 has 16 amino acids. Germline loops: CDR1 MGHDK, CDR2 SYGVNS.

This clone was recorded once. The chain recombines TRBV24-1 with TRBJ2-5, with 11 bases matching TRBD2. Germline values: CDR1 KGHDR, CDR2 SFDVKD. Trimming at V came to 7 bases and at J to 2 bases, leaving 5 bases not matched to a gene. The CDR3 spans 15 residues. CDR3 coding DNA: TGTGCCACCAGAGGGACTAGCGGAGAACAAGAGACCCAGTACTTC. Its protein product is CATRGTSGEQETQYF.

The CDR3 reads CASSLGGPNQPQHF. The DNA for the CDR3 is TGTGCCAGCAGTTTAGGGGGCCCAAATCAGCCCCAGCATTTT. The chain links TRBV28 to TRBJ1-5, with a weak D call TRBD1 (6 bases). Per germline, CDR1 MDHEN and CDR2 SYDVKM. The CDR3 covers 14 residues. V was cut by 2 bases and J by 4 bases, with 9 bases left in between. The full variable domain, rest sourced from reference TRBV28 and TRBJ1-5, is DVKVTQSSRYLVKRTGEKVFLECVQDMDHENMFWYRQDPGLGLRLIYFSYDVKMKEKGDIPEGYSVSREKKERFSLILESASTNQTSMYLCASSLGGPNQPQHFGDGTRLSIL.

This clone appeared a few times. V usage is TRBV10-1 and J usage is TRBJ2-7; the match to TRBD2 covers 8 bases. The CDR3 contains 13 residues. After removal of 5 bases from V and 4 bases from J, the junction contained 4 bases not matched to a gene. Germline V gene lookup returns CDR1 WNHNN and CDR2 SYGVQD (reference sequence). DNA of the CDR3: TGCGCCAGCAGTCCGGGACTAGGGTACGAGCAGTACTTC. Translation: CASSPGLGYEQYF.

The rearrangement uses TRBV5-1 and TRBJ1-2, with D uncertain. CDR1 and CDR2 (germline): SGHRS, YFSETQ. The germline V and J ends were trimmed by 0 bases and 8 bases, with 11 bases remaining between them. CDR3 length: 13 amino acids. CDR3 sequence reads: CASSLAPDSGYTF. The CDR3 nucleotides are TGCGCCAGCAGCTTGGCGCCGGATAGCGGCTACACCTTC.

The V gene is TRBV24-1, the J gene TRBJ1-5, with a tentative D call TRBD1 (5 bases). There are 14 residues in the CDR3. The germline V gene has CDR1 KGHDR and CDR2 SFDVKD. The V end lost 3 bases, the J end lost 3 bases, and 8 bases lay between the germline ends. CDR3 DNA sequence: TGTGCCACCAGTGATGGGGGGTTCAATCAGCCCCAGCATTTT. As protein: CATSDGGFNQPQHF.

This clone was counted a few times. V gene TRBV28 combines with J gene TRBJ2-1; 12 bases line up with TRBD2. This CDR3 is built from 21 residues. CDR1 is MDHEN, CDR2 SYDVKM, per germline. V dropped 3 bases and J dropped 3; count of bases not matched to a gene: 18. The CDR3 DNA is TGTGCCAGCAGTTTTAACCCGCGACTAGCGGGAGTGCCCCGGGGCTACAATGAGCAGTTCTTC. Translation: CASSFNPRLAGVPRGYNEQFF.

The rearrangement uses TRBV28 and TRBJ1-5; D gene ambiguous. V lost 6 bases to trimming and J lost 5 bases, with 26 bases between them. Germline V lookup: CDR1 MDHEN, CDR2 SYDVKM. The CDR3 spans 18 residues. CDR3 sequence: CASSSGNFGKQGHQPQHF. CDR3 nucleotide sequence: TGTGCCAGCAGCTCCGGGAATTTCGGGAAGCAAGGTCATCAGCCCCAGCATTTT.

This chain connects TRBV11-2 to TRBJ2-3, with TRBD2 matching 7 bases. The J segment lost 0 bases and the V segment lost 5 bases, leaving 2 bases of the junction unmatched. This CDR3 comprises 14 residues. The germline V gene encodes CDR1 SGHAT and CDR2 FQNNGV. CDR3: CASSPGLSTDTQYF. CDR3 in DNA: TGTGCCAGCAGCCCGGGACTAAGCACAGATACGCAGTATTTT.

This clone appeared a single time. The chain is built from TRBV13 and TRBJ2-1, with D possibly matching TRBD2 (6 bases). CDR1 is PRHDT, CDR2 FYEKMQ, per germline (reference sequence). The CDR3 length is 14 residues. Trimming removed 5 bases at V and 0 bases at J, with 8 bases between. The CDR3: CASSPGDSYNEQFF. The CDR3 nucleotides are TGTGCCAGCAGCCCGGGGGACTCCTACAATGAGCAGTTCTTC.

The chain has TRBV10-3 and TRBJ1-1, with D maybe TRBD1 (5 bases). This CDR3 region has 13 residues. V shed 7 bases and J shed 5 bases, with 14 bases lying between them. Looked up from germline, CDR1 is ENHRY and CDR2 is SYGVKD. The CDR3 DNA is TGTGCCATCACCACCCTCGGGGGAACTGAAGCTTTCTTT. It translates to CAITTLGGTEAFF.

The rearrangement links TRBV25-1 to TRBJ1-1; a weak D match, TRBD1 (6 bases). CDR1 is MGHDK, CDR2 SYGVNS, per germline. The V end was cut by 1 base, the J end by 3 bases, with 15 bases between. CDR3 size: 16 residues. CDR3 sequence: CASSELVVGGDTEAFF. In nucleotides, the CDR3 is TGTGCCAGCAGTGAATTGGTGGTAGGGGGGGACACTGAAGCTTTCTTT.

The V gene is TRBV4-1, the J gene TRBJ2-1; TRBD2 matches at 7 bases. This CDR3 spans 16 amino acids. Trimming took 3 bases from V and 7 from J; bases not matched to a gene: 12. CDR1 is MGHRA and CDR2 is YSYEKL in the germline V gene. The CDR3 nucleotides read TGCGCCAGCAGCCAGTTCGGTCTAGCGGAAAAGAATGAGCAGTTCTTC. It yields the protein CASSQFGLAEKNEQFF.

This clone was observed a single time. The chain has TRBV5-1 and TRBJ2-6, with D maybe TRBD1 (6 bases). Germline lookup yields CDR1 SGHRS and CDR2 YFSETQ. V dropped 2 bases and J dropped 1 base, with 16 bases sitting between them. The CDR3 loop spans 18 amino acids. CDR3: CASSLSRGVWSGANVLTF. The CDR3, as DNA: TGCGCCAGCAGCTTAAGCAGGGGTGTGTGGTCTGGGGCCAACGTCCTGACTTTC.

The V call is TRBV29-1, the J call TRBJ2-7; D may be TRBD2 (5 bases). CDR3 length: 13 amino acids. Looked up from germline, CDR1 is SQVTM and CDR2 is ANQGSEA. V was cut by 4 bases and J by 2 bases, with 12 bases left in between. The DNA for the CDR3 is TGCAGCGTTGTGCGCGGGTACCCCTACGAGCAGTACTTC. Translation gives CSVVRGYPYEQYF.

This clone has a single count. CDR3: CASSPRALMGEQYF. In DNA, the CDR3 is TGTGCCAGCAGCCCCAGGGCCCTTATGGGCGAGCAGTACTTC. The J gene is TRBJ2-7, the V gene TRBV3-1 (or the pseudogene TRBV3-2), with D perhaps matching TRBD1 (5 bases). The V gene's germline CDR1 is LGHDT and CDR2 YNNKEL (reference sequence). V was shortened by 4 bases and J by 6 bases, with 16 bases between the two germline ends. This CDR3 is 14 amino acids long.

This clone showed up just once. The V call is TRBV27, the J call TRBJ1-1, with D uncertain. Looked up from germline, CDR1 is MNHEY and CDR2 is SMNVEV (reference sequence). The V gene lost 7 bases and the J gene lost 1 base, with 10 bases spanning the gap. The CDR3 consists of 13 residues. The CDR3 coding sequence is TGTGCCAGCACGATCCCGGGGAACACTGAAGCTTTCTTT. This codes for CASTIPGNTEAFF.

Only one count was recorded for this clone. This chain joins TRBV10-3 and TRBJ2-2; 9 nucleotides line up with TRBD2. V lost 5 bases and J lost 7; bases outside the gene matches: 5. The CDR3 loop spans 14 amino acids. Germline CDR1 ENHRY, CDR2 SYGVKD. CDR3 bases: TGTGCCATCAGTTATAGCGGGAGTGGCGGGGAGCTGTTTTTT. Amino acid sequence: CAISYSGSGGELFF.

The chain recombines TRBV5-1 with TRBJ1-2, with 9 bases matching TRBD1. The V segment lost 5 bases and the J segment 6 bases; nucleotides outside the gene matches: 14. CDR1 SGHRS and CDR2 YFSETQ come from the germline V gene. The CDR3 is 16 amino acids. The CDR3 sequence: CASSRDGAGQGNGYTF. CDR3 DNA: TGCGCCAGCAGTAGAGACGGAGCGGGACAGGGTAATGGCTACACCTTC.

The chain recombines TRBV11-2 with TRBJ2-7; 12 bases fit TRBD2. The germline gives CDR1 SGHAT, CDR2 FQNNGV. The CDR3 runs 17 residues. After removal of 3 bases from V and 4 bases from J, the junction contained 10 bases not matched to a gene. CDR3 bases: TGTGCCAGCAGCTTCGCACTAGCGGGAGGCACGGAGTACGAGCAGTACTTC. This codes for CASSFALAGGTEYEQYF. Looking up the rest from reference TRBV11-2 and TRBJ2-7 gives the full variable domain: EAGVAQSPRYKIIEKRQSVAFWCNPISGHATLYWYQQILGQGPKLLIQFQNNGVVDDSQLPKDRFSAERLKGVDSTLKIQPAKLEDSAVYLCASSFALAGGTEYEQYFGPGTRLTVT.

The genes are TRBV28 and TRBJ2-7; the D gene is possibly TRBD1 (6 bases). Deletions cut 5 bases from V and 9 bases from J, with 14 bases between. Germline values: CDR1 MDHEN, CDR2 SYDVKM. CDR3 size: 12 residues. In DNA, the CDR3 is TGTGCCAGCAGTGTCGGGACACCCGGGCAGTACTTC. Amino acids: CASSVGTPGQYF.

The V gene is TRBV7-2, the J gene TRBJ1-5; D is unresolved. V lost 2 bases to trimming and J lost 4 bases, with 12 bases between them. Germline V CDR1 and CDR2: SGHTA, FQGNSA. There are 15 residues in the CDR3. CDR3 in amino acids: CASSLLRDGNQPQHF. The CDR3 nucleotides read TGTGCCAGCAGCTTACTGAGGGATGGGAATCAGCCCCAGCATTTT.

This clone was recorded a few times. The chain recombines TRBV5-4 with TRBJ2-7; 8 positions match TRBD2. This CDR3 contains 15 residues. J gave up 5 bases and V 0 bases, and 7 bases lay outside the gene matches. Germline V gene sequence: CDR1 SGHNT, CDR2 YYREEE (reference sequence). The CDR3 sequence is CASSLERESVNEQYF. In nucleotides, the CDR3 is TGTGCCAGCAGCTTGGAGCGGGAGTCCGTCAACGAGCAGTACTTC.